This T cell receptor (beta chain) was retrieved from a study of CD8+ T cells in alopecia areata. As for the study in general: Each of the treated patients was given oral tofacitinib, 5 to 10 mg twice daily, for moderate-to-severe alopecia areata. Study-wide points: Normal scalp had lower clonality than lesional scalp, with alopecia totalis/universalis lesions showing this most strongly. Tofacitinib produced a significant decrease in scalp clonality and in expanded CD8+ clones among the top 100. Baseline CD8+ expansion's link to response remains uncertain, as there was one nonresponder.

Extracted RNA was reverse transcribed into cDNA, the sequencing template. This table comes from immunoSEQ multiplex PCR, and its TCRdb copy is limited to in-frame clones, with some not included. There are 150,000 to 250,000 clones in the sample; approximately 56% occur only once, and around 3.2% lies in the top ten. The treatment: oral pan-JAK inhibitor, 5-10 mg twice daily. On this clone itself: Its matching antigen is unknown.

Germline values: CDR1 MDHEN, CDR2 SYDVKM. This CDR3 is built from 14 residues. Trimming cost V 7 bases and J 1 base, with 13 bases left between them. The sequencing used CD4+ T cells sorted from blood, collected at week 4, from a patient treated with tofacitinib. The source is a human donor with alopecia areata. This chain joins TRBV28 and TRBJ1-1; D remains ambiguous. CDR3 in amino acids: CASTTRRENTEAFF. CDR3 DNA sequence: TGTGCCAGCACCACTCGGAGGGAGAACACTGAAGCTTTCTTT.